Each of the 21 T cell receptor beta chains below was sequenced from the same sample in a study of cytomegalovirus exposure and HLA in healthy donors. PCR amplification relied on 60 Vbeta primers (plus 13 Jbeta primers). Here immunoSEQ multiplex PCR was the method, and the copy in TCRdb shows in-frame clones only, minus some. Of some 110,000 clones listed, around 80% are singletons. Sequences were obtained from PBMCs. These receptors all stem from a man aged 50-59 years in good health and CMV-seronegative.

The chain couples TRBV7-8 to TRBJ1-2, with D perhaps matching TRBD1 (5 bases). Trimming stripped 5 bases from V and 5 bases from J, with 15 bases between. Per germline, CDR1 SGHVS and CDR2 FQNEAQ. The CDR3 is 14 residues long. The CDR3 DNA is TGTGCCAGCAGCCCCACAGGTTTAGGGTATGGCTACACCTTC. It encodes CASSPTGLGYGYTF.

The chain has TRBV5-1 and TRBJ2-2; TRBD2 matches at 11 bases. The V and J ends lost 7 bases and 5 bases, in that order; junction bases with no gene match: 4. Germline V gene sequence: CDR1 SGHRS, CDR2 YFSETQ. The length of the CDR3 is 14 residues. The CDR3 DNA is TGCGCCAGCCGACGACTAGCGGGGACCGGGGAGCTGTTTTTT. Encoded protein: CASRRLAGTGELFF.

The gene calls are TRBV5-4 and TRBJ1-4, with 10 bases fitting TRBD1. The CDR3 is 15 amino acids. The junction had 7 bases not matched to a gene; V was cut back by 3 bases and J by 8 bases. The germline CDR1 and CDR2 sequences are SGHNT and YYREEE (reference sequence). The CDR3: CASSYGTGEGEKLFF. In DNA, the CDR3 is TGTGCCAGCAGCTACGGGACAGGGGAGGGGGAAAAACTGTTTTTT.

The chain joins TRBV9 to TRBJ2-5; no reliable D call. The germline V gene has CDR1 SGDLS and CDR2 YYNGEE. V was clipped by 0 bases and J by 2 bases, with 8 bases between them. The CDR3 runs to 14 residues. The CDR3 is CASSVGSRQETQYF. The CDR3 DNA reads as TGTGCCAGCAGCGTAGGGTCCAGGCAAGAGACCCAGTACTTC.

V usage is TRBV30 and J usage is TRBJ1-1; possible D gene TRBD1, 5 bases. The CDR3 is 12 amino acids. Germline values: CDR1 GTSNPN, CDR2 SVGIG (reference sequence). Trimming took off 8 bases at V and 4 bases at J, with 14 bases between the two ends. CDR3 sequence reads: CAGARIFTEAFF. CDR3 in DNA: TGTGCCGGGGCCAGGATTTTCACTGAAGCTTTCTTT.

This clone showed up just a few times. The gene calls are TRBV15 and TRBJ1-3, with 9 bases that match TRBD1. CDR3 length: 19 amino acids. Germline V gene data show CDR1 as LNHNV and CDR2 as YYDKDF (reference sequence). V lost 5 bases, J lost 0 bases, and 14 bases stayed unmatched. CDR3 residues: CATSGGTGYGRGSGNTIYF. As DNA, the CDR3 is TGTGCCACCAGCGGCGGGACAGGGTATGGAAGAGGCTCTGGAAACACCATATATTTT.

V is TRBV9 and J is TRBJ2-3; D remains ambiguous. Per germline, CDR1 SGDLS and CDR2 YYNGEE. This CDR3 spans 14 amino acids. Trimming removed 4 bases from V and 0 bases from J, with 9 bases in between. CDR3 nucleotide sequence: TGTGCCAGCAGCCCAGAAGTCAGCACAGATACGCAGTATTTT. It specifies CASSPEVSTDTQYF. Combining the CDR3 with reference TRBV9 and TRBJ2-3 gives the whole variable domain DSGVTQTPKHLITATGQRVTLRCSPRSGDLSVYWYQQSLDQGLQFLIQYYNGEERAKGNILERFSAQQFPDLHSELNLSSLELGDSALYFCASSPEVSTDTQYFGPGTRLTVL.

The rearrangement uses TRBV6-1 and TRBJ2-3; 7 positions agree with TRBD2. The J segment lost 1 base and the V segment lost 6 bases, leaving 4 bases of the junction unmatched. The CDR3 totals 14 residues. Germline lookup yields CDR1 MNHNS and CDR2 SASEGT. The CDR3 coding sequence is TGTGCCAGCAGGGGGGGGTTGGGCACAGATACGCAGTATTTT. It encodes CASRGGLGTDTQYF.

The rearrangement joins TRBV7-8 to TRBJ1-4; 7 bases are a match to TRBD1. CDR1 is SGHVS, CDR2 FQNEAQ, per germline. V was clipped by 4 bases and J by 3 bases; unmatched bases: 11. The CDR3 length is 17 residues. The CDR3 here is CASSSRLADRANEKLFF. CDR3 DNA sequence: TGTGCCAGCAGCTCCCGCTTAGCCGACAGGGCTAATGAAAAACTGTTTTTT.

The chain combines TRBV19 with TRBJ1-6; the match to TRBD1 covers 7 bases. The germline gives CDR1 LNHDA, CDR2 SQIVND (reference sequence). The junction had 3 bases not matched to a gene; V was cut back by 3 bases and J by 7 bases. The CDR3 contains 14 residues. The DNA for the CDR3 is TGTGCCAGTAGTATCAACAGGGGAAATTCACCCCTCCACTTT. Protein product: CASSINRGNSPLHF.

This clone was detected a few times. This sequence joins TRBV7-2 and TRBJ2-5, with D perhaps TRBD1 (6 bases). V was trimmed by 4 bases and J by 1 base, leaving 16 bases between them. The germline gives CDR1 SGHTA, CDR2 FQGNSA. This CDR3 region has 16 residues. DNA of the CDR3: TGTGCCAGCAGCTATATCGCGAGCAGGGGCCAAGAGACCCAGTACTTC. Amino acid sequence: CASSYIASRGQETQYF.

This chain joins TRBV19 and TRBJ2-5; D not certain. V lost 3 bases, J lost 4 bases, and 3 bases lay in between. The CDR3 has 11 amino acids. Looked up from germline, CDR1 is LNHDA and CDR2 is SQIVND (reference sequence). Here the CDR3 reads CASSMRETQYF. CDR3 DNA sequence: TGTGCCAGTAGTATGAGAGAGACCCAGTACTTC. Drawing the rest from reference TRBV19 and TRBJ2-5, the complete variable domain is DGGITQSPKYLFRKEGQNVTLSCEQNLNHDAMYWYRQDPGQGLRLIYYSQIVNDFQKGDIAEGYSVSREKKESFPLTVTSAQKNPTAFYLCASSMRETQYFGPGTRLLVL.

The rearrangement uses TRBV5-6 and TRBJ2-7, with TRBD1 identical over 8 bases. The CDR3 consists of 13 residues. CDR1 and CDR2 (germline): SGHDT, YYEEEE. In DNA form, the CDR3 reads TGTGCCGGCAGCCGGACAGGGCCCTACGAGCAGTACGTC. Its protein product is CAGSRTGPYEQYV.

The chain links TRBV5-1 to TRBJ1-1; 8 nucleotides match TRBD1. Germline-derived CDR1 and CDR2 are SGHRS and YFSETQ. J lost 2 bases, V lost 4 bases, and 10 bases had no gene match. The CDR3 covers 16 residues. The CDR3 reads CASSMGQETANTEAFF. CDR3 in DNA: TGCGCCAGCAGCATGGGACAGGAGACAGCAAACACTGAAGCTTTCTTT. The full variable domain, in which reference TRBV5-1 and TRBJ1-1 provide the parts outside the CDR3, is KAGVTQTPRYLIKTRGQQVTLSCSPISGHRSVSWYQQTPGQGLQFLFEYFSETQRNKGNFPGRFSGRQFSNSRSEMNVSTLELGDSALYLCASSMGQETANTEAFFGQGTRLTVV.

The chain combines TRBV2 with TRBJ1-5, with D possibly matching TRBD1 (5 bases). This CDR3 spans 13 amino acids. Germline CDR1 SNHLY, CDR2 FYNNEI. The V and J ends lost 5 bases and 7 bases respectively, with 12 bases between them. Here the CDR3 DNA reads TGTGCCAGCAGTTCCGACAGTTTCCAGCCCCAGCATTTT. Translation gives CASSSDSFQPQHF.

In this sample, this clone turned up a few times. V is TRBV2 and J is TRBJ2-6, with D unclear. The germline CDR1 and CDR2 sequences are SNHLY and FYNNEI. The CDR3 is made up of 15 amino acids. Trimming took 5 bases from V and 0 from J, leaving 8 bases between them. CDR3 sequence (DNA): TGTGCCAGCAGTCTTTCAGGCTCTGGGGCCAACGTCCTGACTTTC. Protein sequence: CASSLSGSGANVLTF.

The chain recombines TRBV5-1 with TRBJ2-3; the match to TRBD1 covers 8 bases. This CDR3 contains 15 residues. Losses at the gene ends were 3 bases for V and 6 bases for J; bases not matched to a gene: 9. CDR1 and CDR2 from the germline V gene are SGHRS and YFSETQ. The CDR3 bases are TGCGCCAGCAGCTCCGGACAGGGAGCCCGCGATACGCAGTATTTT. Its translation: CASSSGQGARDTQYF.

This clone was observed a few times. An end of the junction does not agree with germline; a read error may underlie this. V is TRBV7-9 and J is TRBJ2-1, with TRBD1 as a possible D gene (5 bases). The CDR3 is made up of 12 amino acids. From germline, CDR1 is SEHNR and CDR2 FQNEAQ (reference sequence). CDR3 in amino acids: CSSSTDSNEQFF. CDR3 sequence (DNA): TGTTCCAGCAGCACAGACAGCAATGAGCAGTTCTTC.

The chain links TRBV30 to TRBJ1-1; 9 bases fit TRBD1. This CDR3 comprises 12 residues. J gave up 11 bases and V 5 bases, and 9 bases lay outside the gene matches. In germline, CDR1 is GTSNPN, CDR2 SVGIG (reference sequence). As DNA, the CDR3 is TGTGCCTGGGGCACCGGGACAGGGAGGGCTTTCTTT. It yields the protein CAWGTGTGRAFF.

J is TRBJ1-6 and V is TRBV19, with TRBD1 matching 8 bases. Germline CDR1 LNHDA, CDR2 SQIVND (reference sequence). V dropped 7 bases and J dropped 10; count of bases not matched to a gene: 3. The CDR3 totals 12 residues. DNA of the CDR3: TGTGCCAGTAACAGGGGGATCTCACCCCTCCACTTT. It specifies CASNRGISPLHF.

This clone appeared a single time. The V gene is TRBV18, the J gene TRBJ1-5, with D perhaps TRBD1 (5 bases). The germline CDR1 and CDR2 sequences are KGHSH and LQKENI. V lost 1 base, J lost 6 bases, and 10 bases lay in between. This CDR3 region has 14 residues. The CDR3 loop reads CASSPRGVGQPQHF. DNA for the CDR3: TGTGCCAGCTCACCACGGGGGGTAGGTCAGCCCCAGCATTTT. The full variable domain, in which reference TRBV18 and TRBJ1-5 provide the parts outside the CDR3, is NAGVMQNPRHLVRRRGQEARLRCSPMKGHSHVYWYRQLPEEGLKFMVYLQKENIIDESGMPKERFSAEFPKEGPSILRIQQVVRGDSAAYFCASSPRGVGQPQHFGDGTRLSIL.